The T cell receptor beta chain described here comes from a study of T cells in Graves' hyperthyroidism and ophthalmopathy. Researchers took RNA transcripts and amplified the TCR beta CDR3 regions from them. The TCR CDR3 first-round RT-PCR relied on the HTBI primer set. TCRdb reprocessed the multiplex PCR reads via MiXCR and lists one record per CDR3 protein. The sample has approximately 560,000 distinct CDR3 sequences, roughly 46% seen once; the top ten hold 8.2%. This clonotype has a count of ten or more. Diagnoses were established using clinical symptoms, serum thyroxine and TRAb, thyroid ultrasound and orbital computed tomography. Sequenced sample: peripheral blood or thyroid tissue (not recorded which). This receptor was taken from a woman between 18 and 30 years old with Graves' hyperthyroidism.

The DNA of the CDR3 is TGTGCCACCAGTGATGGGACAGGGGGCAGAGGGGCCAACGTCCTGACTTTC. This sequence encodes CATSDGTGGRGANVLTF. This chain links TRBV24-1 with TRBJ2-6, with 12 bases aligning to TRBD1. CDR1 KGHDR and CDR2 SFDVKD come from the germline V gene. CDR3 length equals 17 residues. V was pared by 3 bases and J by 4 bases, with 3 bases of the junction left unmatched.